This paragraph covers one TCR beta chain sequence. It lacks a known antigen. No clone much larger than this one lies a single base away; base qualities are absent. This entry is derived from a study of Ad26.COV2.S vaccination and SARS-CoV-2 variants listed by TCRdb under 2021. Looking at the study overall: Donors in the vaccine arm were drawn from COV1001, a multicentre, randomized, double-blind, placebo-controlled phase I-IIa trial testing Ad26.COV2.S in healthy adults. Dosing of Ad26.COV2.S was intramuscular, at either 5x10^10 or 1x10^11 viral particles, delivered as one shot or as two shots spaced 56 days apart. TCRbeta repertoire sequencing served as the tool for gauging how specific and how broad the SARS-CoV-2-reactive T cell receptors were following Ad26.COV2.S vaccination. The TCR-sequenced set comprised approximately 32 samples: some 20 Ad26.COV2.S vaccine recipients, 5 placebo recipients and 8 SARS-CoV-2 convalescent individuals. Trial participants were randomized into five groups of five, in which low-dose or high-dose Ad26.COV2.S was given once or twice, or placebo was given on both occasions. Investigators remained blinded to trial group allocation during experiments and outcome assessment. The study at large found these results: Non-spike TCR breadth was comparable between vaccine and placebo recipients, consistent with the vaccine containing only spike. Substantial breadth of spike-specific CD8+ and CD4+ T cell responses was reported after vaccination. Spike-specific TCR breadth was higher in Ad26.COV2.S recipients than in placebo recipients (P = 0.0014). It was noted by the authors that total T cell responses may have been underestimated by the TCR breadth and depth analyses. The study was not powered to compare responses between vaccine doses or regimens.

The immunoSEQ Assay was the method used to sequence TCRbeta CDR3 regions. After extraction, genomic DNA underwent amplification by bias-controlled multiplex PCR, followed by high-throughput sequencing. The original pipeline was this. To quantify the absolute abundance of every unique TCRbeta CDR3 region, sequences were collapsed and filtered. Usable DNA was measured by amplifying reference genes present in all nucleated cells, and TCRbeta template counts were normalized to that usable DNA to estimate T cell fraction. Repertoire TCRs were annotated as SARS-CoV-2-specific when V gene, CDR3 amino acid sequence and J gene were exactly matched to a known reactive TCR set. The reference SARS-CoV-2 TCR set came from MIRA and was filtered for enrichment in COVID-19-positive ImmuneCODE repertoires, removing public or cross-reactive TCRs. Using the MIRA antigens, annotated TCRs were further analysed by specific ORF or by position within an ORF. Breadth was defined as annotated unique rearrangements over total unique productive rearrangements; depth was the summed frequency of those rearrangements. Two-sided Wilcoxon rank-sum tests were used to compare TCR breadth between groups. TCRdb took over this immuneACCESS table, retaining in-frame rearrangements with V and J assigned. Such tables are incomplete; in checked studies, under half of the missing clones stem from an unresolved V gene, and the remainder is unexplained. For V, J and clone size, that table is used; D and trimming come from the DNA. The table for this sample lists about 320,000 clones; roughly 84% of them were counted only once. 1.5% to 2.5% of the sample goes to the ten largest clones.

Per the publication, the treatment or condition label means: 19 received Ad26.COV2.S at low or high dose, single or two shots; about five received placebo; per-sample allocation not given. Repertoires of vaccine and placebo recipients were sequenced from samples taken on day 63 after the first injection. Cohort 1b enrolled some 25 adults aged 18-55 years at a single site in Boston, USA, between 29 July and 7 August 2020. Ad26.COV2.S was a replication-incompetent adenovirus type 26 vector expressing a prefusion-stabilized SARS-CoV-2 spike protein from the original Wuhan strain. There are 15 amino acids in the CDR3, from cysteine to phenylalanine inclusive. The kept DNA is CDR3 alone, 45 bases in frame from the first base. CDR1 and CDR2, looked up from the germline V gene, are SGHVS and FQNEAQ. Cut back by 2 bases and 7 bases, the V and J ends lie 14 bases apart.

The source was peripheral blood, collected in a trial of Ad26.COV2.S vaccine versus placebo. The chain was built from TRBV7-8 and TRBJ1-4; a tentative D match to TRBD1 spans 5 bases. This sequence was found in a person between 18 and 65 years old who received the Ad26.COV2.S COVID-19 vaccine or a placebo. The encoded CDR3 is CASSLLGRGVEKLFF. In nucleotide form, the sequence is TGTGCCAGCAGCTTATTGGGGCGAGGGGTTGAAAAACTGTTTTTT. The reference TRBV7-8 and TRBJ1-4 proteins fill in what lies around the CDR3, so the full variable domain reads GAGVSQSPRYKVAKRGQDVALRCDPISGHVSLFWYQQALGQGPEFLTYFQNEAQLDKSGLPSDRFFAERPEGSVSTLKIQRTQQEDSAVYLCASSLLGRGVEKLFFGSGTQLSVL.